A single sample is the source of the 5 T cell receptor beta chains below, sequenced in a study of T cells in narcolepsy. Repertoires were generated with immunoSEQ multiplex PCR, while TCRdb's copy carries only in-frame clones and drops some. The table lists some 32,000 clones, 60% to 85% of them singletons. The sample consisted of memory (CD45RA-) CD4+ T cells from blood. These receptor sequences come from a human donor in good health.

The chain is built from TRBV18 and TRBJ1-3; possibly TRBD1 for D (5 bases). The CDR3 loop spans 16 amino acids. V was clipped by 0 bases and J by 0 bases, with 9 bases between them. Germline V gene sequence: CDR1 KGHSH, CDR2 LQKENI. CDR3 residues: CASSPPPGSSGNTIYF. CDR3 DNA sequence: TGTGCCAGCTCACCACCGCCAGGGAGCTCTGGAAACACCATATATTTT.

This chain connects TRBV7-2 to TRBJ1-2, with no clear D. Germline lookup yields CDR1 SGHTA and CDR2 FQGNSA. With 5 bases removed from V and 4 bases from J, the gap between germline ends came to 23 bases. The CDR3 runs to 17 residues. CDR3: CASSPFTSVGGIYGYTF. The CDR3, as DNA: TGTGCCAGCAGCCCCTTTACCAGCGTTGGAGGGATCTATGGCTACACCTTC.

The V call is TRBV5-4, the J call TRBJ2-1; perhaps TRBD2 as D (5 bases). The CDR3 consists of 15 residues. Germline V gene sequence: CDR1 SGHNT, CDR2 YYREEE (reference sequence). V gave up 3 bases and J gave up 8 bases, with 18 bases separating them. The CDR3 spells CASSSGRTVGYEQFF. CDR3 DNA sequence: TGTGCCAGCAGCTCCGGACGGACTGTGGGGTATGAGCAGTTCTTC.

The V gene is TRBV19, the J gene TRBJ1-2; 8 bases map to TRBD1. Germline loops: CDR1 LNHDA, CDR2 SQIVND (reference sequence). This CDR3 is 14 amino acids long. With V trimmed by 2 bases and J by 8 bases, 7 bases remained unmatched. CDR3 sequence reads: CASSILDRVLGYTF. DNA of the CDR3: TGTGCCAGTAGTATACTGGACAGGGTTCTGGGCTACACCTTC.

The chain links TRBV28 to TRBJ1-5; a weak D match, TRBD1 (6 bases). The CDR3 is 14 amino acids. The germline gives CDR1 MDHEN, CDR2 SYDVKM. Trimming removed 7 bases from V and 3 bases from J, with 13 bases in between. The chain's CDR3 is CASKPGQNNQPQHF. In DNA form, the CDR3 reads TGTGCCAGCAAACCCGGACAGAACAATCAGCCCCAGCATTTT.